This T cell receptor beta chain was captured in a study of blood T cell repertoires in COVID-19. Looking at the study overall: Specimens from acute and convalescent COVID-19 originated in the United States, Italy and Spain.

Per the original methods: For nucleated cells, counts were estimated from reference gene primer amplification. TCRdb keeps only in-frame clones here, not all; method: immunoSEQ multiplex PCR. V and J calls and clone size are copied from that table; D and trimming were computed from the DNA. Among some 220,000 clones listed, almost 85% were seen once. The sequence was collected from a woman between 70 and 85 years old with COVID-19, enrolled during active disease. The source material was peripheral blood.

The CDR3 coding sequence is TGCGCCAGCAGCTTGTCTAGCGTGGGGGAGACCCAGTACTTC. This gives the protein CASSLSSVGETQYF. The chain has TRBV5-1 and TRBJ2-5; possibly TRBD2 for D (6 bases). V lost 1 base and J 5 bases, leaving 12 bases between the germline ends. This CDR3 spans 14 amino acids. Germline V gene data show CDR1 as SGHRS and CDR2 as YFSETQ.